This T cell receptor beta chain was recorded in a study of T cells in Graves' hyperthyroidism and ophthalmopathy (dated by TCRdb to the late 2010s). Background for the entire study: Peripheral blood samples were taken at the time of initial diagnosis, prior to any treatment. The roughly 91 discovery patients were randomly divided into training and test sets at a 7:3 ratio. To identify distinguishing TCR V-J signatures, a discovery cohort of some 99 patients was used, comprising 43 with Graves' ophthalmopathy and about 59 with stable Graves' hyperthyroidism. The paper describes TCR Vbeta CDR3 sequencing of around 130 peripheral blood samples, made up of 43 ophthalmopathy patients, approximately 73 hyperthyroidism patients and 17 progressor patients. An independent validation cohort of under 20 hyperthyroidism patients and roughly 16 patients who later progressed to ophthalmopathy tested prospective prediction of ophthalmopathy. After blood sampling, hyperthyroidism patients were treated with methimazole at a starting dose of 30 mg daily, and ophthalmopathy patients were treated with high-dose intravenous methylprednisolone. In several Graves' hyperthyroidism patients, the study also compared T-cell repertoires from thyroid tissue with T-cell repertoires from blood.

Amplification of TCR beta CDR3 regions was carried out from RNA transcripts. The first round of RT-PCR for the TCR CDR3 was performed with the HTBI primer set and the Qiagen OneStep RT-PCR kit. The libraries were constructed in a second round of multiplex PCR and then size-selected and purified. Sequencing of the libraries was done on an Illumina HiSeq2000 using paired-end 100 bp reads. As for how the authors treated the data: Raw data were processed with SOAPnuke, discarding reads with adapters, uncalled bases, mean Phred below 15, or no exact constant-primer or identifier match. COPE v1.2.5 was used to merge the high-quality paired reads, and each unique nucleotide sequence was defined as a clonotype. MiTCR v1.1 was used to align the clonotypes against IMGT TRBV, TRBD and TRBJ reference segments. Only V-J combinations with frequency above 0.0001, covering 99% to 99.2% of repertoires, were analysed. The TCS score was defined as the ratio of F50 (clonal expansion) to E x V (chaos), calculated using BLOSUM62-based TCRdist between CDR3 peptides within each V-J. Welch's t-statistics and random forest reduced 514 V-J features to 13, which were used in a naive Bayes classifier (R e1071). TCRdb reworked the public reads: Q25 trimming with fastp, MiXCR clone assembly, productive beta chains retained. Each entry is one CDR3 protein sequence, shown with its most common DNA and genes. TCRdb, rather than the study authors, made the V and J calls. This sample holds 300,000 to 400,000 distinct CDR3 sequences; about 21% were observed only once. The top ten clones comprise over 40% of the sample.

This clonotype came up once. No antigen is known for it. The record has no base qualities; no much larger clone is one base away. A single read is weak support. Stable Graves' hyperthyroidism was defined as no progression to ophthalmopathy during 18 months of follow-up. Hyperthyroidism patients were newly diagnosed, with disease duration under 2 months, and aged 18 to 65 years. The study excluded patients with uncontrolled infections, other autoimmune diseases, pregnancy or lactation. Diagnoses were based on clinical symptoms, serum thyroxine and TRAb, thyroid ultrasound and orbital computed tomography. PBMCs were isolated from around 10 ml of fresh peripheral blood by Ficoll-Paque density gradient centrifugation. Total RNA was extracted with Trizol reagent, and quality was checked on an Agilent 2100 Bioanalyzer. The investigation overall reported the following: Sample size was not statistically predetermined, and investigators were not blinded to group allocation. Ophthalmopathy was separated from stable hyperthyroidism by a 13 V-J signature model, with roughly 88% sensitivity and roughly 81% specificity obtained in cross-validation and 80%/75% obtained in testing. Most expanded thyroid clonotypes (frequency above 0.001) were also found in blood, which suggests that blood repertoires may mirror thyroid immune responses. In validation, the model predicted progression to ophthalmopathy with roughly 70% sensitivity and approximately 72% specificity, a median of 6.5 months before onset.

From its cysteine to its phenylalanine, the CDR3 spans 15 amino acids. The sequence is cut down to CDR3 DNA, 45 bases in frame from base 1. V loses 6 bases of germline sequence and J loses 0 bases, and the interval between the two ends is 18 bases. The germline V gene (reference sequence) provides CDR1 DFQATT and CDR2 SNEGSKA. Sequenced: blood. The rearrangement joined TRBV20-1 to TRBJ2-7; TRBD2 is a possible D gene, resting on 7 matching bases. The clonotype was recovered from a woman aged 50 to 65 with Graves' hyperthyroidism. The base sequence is TGCAGTGCAGGGGGGGTTTGGCGGGTCTCCTACGAGCAGTACTTC. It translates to CSAGGVWRVSYEQYF.